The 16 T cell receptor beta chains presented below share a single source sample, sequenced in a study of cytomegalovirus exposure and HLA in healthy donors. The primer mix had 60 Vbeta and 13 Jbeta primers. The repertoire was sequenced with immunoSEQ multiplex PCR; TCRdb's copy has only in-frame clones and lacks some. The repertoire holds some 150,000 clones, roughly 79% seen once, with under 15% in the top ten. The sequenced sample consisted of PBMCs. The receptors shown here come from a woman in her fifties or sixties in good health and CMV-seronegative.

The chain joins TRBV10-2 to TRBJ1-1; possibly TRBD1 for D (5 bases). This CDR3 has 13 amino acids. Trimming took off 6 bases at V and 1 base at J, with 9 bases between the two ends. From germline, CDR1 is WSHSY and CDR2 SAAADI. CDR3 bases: TGCGCCAGCAGACCGACAGAGAACACTGAAGCTTTCTTT. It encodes CASRPTENTEAFF.

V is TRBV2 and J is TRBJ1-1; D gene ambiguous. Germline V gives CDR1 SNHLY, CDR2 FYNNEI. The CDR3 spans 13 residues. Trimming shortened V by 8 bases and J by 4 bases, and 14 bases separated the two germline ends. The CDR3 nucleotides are TGTGCCAGCTCGGCGGAGGTGGGCACTGAAGCTTTCTTT. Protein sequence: CASSAEVGTEAFF.

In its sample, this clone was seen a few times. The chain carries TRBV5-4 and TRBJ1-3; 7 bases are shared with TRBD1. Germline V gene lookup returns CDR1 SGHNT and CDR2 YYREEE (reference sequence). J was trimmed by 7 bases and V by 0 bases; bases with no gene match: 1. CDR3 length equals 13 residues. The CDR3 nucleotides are TGTGCCAGCAGCTTGGCCAGGGGGAACACCATATATTTT. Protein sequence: CASSLARGNTIYF.

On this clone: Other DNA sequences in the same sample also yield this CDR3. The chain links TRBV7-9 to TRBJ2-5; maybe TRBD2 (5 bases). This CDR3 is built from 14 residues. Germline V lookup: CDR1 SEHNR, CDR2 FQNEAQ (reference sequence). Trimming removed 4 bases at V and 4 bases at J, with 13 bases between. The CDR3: CASSSRTGGETQYF. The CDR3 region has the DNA TGTGCCAGCAGCTCTCGGACTGGAGGAGAGACCCAGTACTTC.

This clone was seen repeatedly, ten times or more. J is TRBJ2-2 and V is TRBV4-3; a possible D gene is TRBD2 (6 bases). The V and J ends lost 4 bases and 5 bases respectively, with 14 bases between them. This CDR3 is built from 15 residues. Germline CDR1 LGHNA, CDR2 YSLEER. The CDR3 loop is CASSLDPGGTGELFF. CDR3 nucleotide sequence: TGCGCCAGCAGCCTTGACCCTGGGGGGACCGGGGAGCTGTTTTTT.

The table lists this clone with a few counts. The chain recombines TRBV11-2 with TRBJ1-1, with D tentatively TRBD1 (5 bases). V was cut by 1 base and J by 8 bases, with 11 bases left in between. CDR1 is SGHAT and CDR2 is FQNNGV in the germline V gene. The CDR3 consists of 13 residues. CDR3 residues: CASSLGGGDEAFF. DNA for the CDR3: TGTGCCAGCAGCTTAGGGGGGGGAGACGAAGCTTTCTTT.

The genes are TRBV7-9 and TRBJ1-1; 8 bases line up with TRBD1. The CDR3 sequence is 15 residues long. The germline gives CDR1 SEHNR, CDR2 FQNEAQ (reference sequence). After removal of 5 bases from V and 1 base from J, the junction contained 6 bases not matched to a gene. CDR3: CASSPGTGANTEAFF. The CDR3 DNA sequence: TGTGCCAGCAGCCCCGGGACAGGAGCGAACACTGAAGCTTTCTTT.

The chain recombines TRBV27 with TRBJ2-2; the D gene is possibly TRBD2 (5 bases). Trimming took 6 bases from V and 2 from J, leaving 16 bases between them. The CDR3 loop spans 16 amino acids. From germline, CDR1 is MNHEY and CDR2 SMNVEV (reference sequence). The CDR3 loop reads CASSPAGGVNTGELFF. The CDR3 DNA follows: TGTGCCAGCAGCCCGGCGGGCGGAGTCAACACCGGGGAGCTGTTTTTT.

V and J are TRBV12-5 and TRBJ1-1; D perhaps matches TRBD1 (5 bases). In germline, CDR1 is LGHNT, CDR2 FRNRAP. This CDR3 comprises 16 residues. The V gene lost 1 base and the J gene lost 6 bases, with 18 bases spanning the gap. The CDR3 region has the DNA TGTGCTAGTGGTTTGGGGGGAACAGGTTTCAGAGCTGAAGCTTTCTTT. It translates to CASGLGGTGFRAEAFF. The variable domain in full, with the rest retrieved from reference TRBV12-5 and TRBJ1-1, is DARVTQTPRHKVTEMGQEVTMRCQPILGHNTVFWYRQTMMQGLELLAYFRNRAPLDDSGMPKDRFSAEMPDATLATLKIQPSEPRDSAVYFCASGLGGTGFRAEAFFGQGTRLTVV.

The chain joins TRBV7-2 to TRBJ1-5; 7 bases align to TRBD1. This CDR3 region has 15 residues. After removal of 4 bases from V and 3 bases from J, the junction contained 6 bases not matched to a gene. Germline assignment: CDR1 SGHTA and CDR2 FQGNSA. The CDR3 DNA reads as TGTGCCAGCAGCTCAACAGGGGCCCCCAATCAGCCCCAGCATTTT. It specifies CASSSTGAPNQPQHF.

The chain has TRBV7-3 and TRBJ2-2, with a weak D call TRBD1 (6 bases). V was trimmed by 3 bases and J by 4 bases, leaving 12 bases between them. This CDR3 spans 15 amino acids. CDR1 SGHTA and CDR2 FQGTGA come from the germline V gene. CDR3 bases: TGTGCCAGCAGCTTGAGCTTCAGGGGCACCGGGGAGCTGTTTTTT. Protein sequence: CASSLSFRGTGELFF.

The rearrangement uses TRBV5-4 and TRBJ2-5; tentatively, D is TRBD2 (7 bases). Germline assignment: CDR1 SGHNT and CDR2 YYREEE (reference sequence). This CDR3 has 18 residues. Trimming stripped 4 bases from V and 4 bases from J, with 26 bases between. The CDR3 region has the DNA TGTGCCAGCAGCCCACCCCCCGGGGGGCAGTTGGAAGGAGAGACCCAGTACTTC. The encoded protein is CASSPPPGGQLEGETQYF.

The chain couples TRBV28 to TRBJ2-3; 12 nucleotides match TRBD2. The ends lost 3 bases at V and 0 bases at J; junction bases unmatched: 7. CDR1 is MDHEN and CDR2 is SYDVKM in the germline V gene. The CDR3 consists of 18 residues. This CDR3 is CASSLSGTSGSSTDTQYF. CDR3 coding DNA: TGTGCCAGCAGTTTGTCCGGGACTAGCGGGTCTAGCACAGATACGCAGTATTTT.

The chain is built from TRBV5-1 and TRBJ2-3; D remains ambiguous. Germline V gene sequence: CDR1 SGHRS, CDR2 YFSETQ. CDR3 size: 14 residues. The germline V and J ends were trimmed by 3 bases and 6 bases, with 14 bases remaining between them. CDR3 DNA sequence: TGCGCCAGCAGCTCTACTACTGGGTGGGATACGCAGTATTTT. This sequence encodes CASSSTTGWDTQYF. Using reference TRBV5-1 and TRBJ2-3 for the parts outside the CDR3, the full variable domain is KAGVTQTPRYLIKTRGQQVTLSCSPISGHRSVSWYQQTPGQGLQFLFEYFSETQRNKGNFPGRFSGRQFSNSRSEMNVSTLELGDSALYLCASSSTTGWDTQYFGPGTRLTVL.

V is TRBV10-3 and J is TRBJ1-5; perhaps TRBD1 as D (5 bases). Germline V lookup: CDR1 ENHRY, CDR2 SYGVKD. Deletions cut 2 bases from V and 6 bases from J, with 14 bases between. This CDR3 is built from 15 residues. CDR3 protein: CAISEGGFDSQPQHF. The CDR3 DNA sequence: TGTGCCATCAGTGAGGGGGGGTTTGATAGTCAGCCCCAGCATTTT.

CDR3 residues: CASSHGLDRNYEQYF. The CDR3 DNA is TGCGCCAGCAGCCACGGATTGGACAGGAACTACGAGCAGTACTTC. The chain combines TRBV5-1 with TRBJ2-7; 7 bases are shared with TRBD1. CDR3 length: 15 residues. CDR1 and CDR2 from the germline V gene are SGHRS and YFSETQ. The trim removed 4 bases at V and 3 bases at J, leaving 10 bases unmatched.